This T cell receptor (beta chain) was profiled in a study of T cells in Graves' hyperthyroidism and ophthalmopathy. Amplified TCR beta CDR3 regions came from RNA transcripts. The HTBI primer set served for first-round RT-PCR of the TCR CDR3. TCRdb fed the multiplex PCR reads into MiXCR, producing one record per CDR3 protein. Among approximately 590,000 distinct CDR3 sequences, 15% to 18% were seen once, and the ten largest hold around 6.6%. Fresh peripheral blood, approximately 9.1 ml, was the source of the PBMCs. The CDR3 extends over 14 amino acids. V dropped 3 bases and J dropped 0 bases, with 8 bases sitting between them. Per the germline V gene, CDR1 is LGHDT and CDR2 is YNNKEL (reference sequence). This clonotype was counted at least ten times.

V usage is TRBV3-1 and J usage is TRBJ1-1, with a weak D call TRBD1 (5 bases). The sequenced sample was blood. The TCR sequence derives from a woman in her twenties or thirties with Graves' hyperthyroidism. CDR3 in amino acids: CASSHRQMNTEAFF. CDR3 in DNA: TGTGCCAGCAGCCACCGACAGATGAACACTGAAGCTTTCTTT.